Listed below are T cell receptor beta chains from one sample, sequenced in a study of cytomegalovirus exposure and HLA in healthy donors. Method: immunoSEQ multiplex PCR; TCRdb's copy keeps in-frame clones and lacks some. Of more than 50,000 clones detected, roughly 73% appear once; the ten largest clones hold around 21%. Sequences were obtained from PBMCs. Receptors were obtained from a woman in her forties in good health and CMV-seropositive. Each CDR3 is given with its conserved first and last residue. Fields, in order: clone size, V gene, D gene, J gene, CDR3 protein, CDR3 DNA. A D gene is named only where the DNA matches it firmly. Rows give clone size only sometimes, using once, few, many, or a class for an expanded clone.

clone_size: few; v_call: TRBV6-1; d_call: TRBD1; j_call: TRBJ1-2; cdr3_aa: CARGQGNGYTF; cdr3_nt: TGTGCCAGGGGACAGGGTAATGGCTACACCTTC
clone_size: few; v_call: TRBV30; d_call: NA; j_call: TRBJ2-1; cdr3_aa: CAWSAGRDYNEQFF; cdr3_nt: TGTGCCTGGAGTGCTGGACGGGACTACAATGAGCAGTTCTTC
clone_size: few; v_call: TRBV4-3; d_call: NA; j_call: TRBJ1-1; cdr3_aa: CASSQTTYTEAFF; cdr3_nt: TGCGCCAGCAGCCAGACAACTTACACTGAAGCTTTCTTT
clone_size: NA; v_call: TRBV30; d_call: NA; j_call: TRBJ2-2; cdr3_aa: CAWRPGVRDGELFF; cdr3_nt: TGTGCCTGGAGACCCGGCGTCAGGGATGGGGAGCTGTTTTTT
clone_size: NA; v_call: TRBV4-1; d_call: TRBD2; j_call: TRBJ2-7; cdr3_aa: CASSQVPGTSYEQYF; cdr3_nt: TGCGCCAGCAGCCAAGTTCCTGGGACTAGCTACGAGCAGTACTTC
clone_size: medium-sized; v_call: TRBV2; d_call: NA; j_call: TRBJ1-2; cdr3_aa: CASMSDYGYTF; cdr3_nt: TGTGCCAGCATGTCTGACTATGGCTACACCTTC
clone_size: NA; v_call: TRBV29-1; d_call: NA; j_call: TRBJ2-7; cdr3_aa: CSVGGASYEQYF; cdr3_nt: TGCAGCGTTGGGGGAGCATCCTACGAGCAGTACTTC
clone_size: NA; v_call: TRBV5-1; d_call: TRBD2; j_call: TRBJ2-1; cdr3_aa: CASSARELAGGDEQFF; cdr3_nt: TGCGCCAGCAGCGCGAGGGAACTAGCGGGGGGGGATGAGCAGTTCTTC
clone_size: NA; v_call: TRBV7-9; d_call: NA; j_call: TRBJ1-2; cdr3_aa: CASSPQGYRDYGYTF; cdr3_nt: TGTGCCAGCAGCCCACAGGGTTATCGTGACTATGGCTACACCTTC
clone_size: NA; v_call: TRBV5-1; d_call: NA; j_call: TRBJ1-2; cdr3_aa: CASSPTTGNYGYTF; cdr3_nt: TGCGCCAGCAGCCCAACTACAGGGAACTATGGCTACACCTTC
clone_size: NA; v_call: TRBV7-2; d_call: NA; j_call: TRBJ2-7; cdr3_aa: CASGSTSSYEQYF; cdr3_nt: TGTGCCAGCGGATCGACTAGTTCCTACGAGCAGTACTTC
clone_size: NA; v_call: TRBV7-9; d_call: NA; j_call: TRBJ2-7; cdr3_aa: CASSFARGYEQYF; cdr3_nt: TGTGCCAGCAGCTTTGCCAGGGGTTACGAGCAGTACTTC
clone_size: few; v_call: TRBV2; d_call: TRBD2; j_call: TRBJ2-1; cdr3_aa: CASSERGGLSSYNEQFF; cdr3_nt: TGTGCCAGCAGTGAACGCGGGGGGCTGAGCTCCTACAATGAGCAGTTCTTC
clone_size: once; v_call: TRBV5-1; d_call: NA; j_call: TRBJ1-4; cdr3_aa: CASSSTGAGNEKLFF; cdr3_nt: TGCGCCAGCAGCTCTACAGGAGCGGGCAATGAAAAACTGTTTTTT
clone_size: NA; v_call: TRBV7-2; d_call: TRBD2; j_call: TRBJ2-3; cdr3_aa: CASSFRPSGVLVF; cdr3_nt: TGTGCCAGCAGCTTTCGACCTAGCGGGGTGCTAGTATTT
clone_size: NA; v_call: TRBV5-3; d_call: NA; j_call: TRBJ2-7; cdr3_aa: CARSLRIYEQYF; cdr3_nt: TGTGCCAGAAGCTTGCGTATCTACGAGCAGTACTTC
clone_size: NA; v_call: TRBV12-5; d_call: TRBD1; j_call: TRBJ2-1; cdr3_aa: CASARDRVNEQFF; cdr3_nt: TGTGCTAGTGCCAGGGACAGAGTGAATGAGCAGTTCTTC
clone_size: NA; v_call: TRBV6-1; d_call: TRBD2; j_call: TRBJ2-1; cdr3_aa: CASSGGLAEPYNEQFF; cdr3_nt: TGTGCCAGCAGTGGCGGACTAGCGGAACCCTACAATGAGCAGTTCTTC
clone_size: NA; v_call: TRBV6-1; d_call: NA; j_call: TRBJ1-3; cdr3_aa: CASSEQGTAGNTIYF; cdr3_nt: TGTGCCAGCAGTGAACAGGGAACGGCTGGAAACACCATATATTTT
clone_size: once; v_call: TRBV5-1; d_call: NA; j_call: TRBJ1-1; cdr3_aa: CASSVTQLNTEAFF; cdr3_nt: TGCGCCAGCAGCGTGACACAGTTGAACACTGAAGCTTTCTTT
clone_size: NA; v_call: TRBV13; d_call: NA; j_call: TRBJ2-7; cdr3_aa: CASSLKADRRGDEQYF; cdr3_nt: TGTGCCAGCAGCTTAAAGGCGGACAGAAGAGGGGACGAGCAGTACTTC
clone_size: NA; v_call: TRBV6-1; d_call: NA; j_call: TRBJ1-3; cdr3_aa: CASSEGAVRGGGNTIYF; cdr3_nt: TGTGCCAGCAGTGAAGGGGCGGTCCGTGGAGGGGGAAACACCATATATTTT
clone_size: few; v_call: TRBV5-1; d_call: TRBD2; j_call: TRBJ2-3; cdr3_aa: CASSLGSGGVVDTQYF; cdr3_nt: TGCGCCAGCAGCTTGGGTAGCGGGGGGGTCGTGGATACGCAGTATTTT
clone_size: once; v_call: TRBV27; d_call: NA; j_call: TRBJ1-5; cdr3_aa: CASSLTAGSGNQPQHF; cdr3_nt: TGTGCCAGCAGTTTAACGGCGGGGTCGGGCAATCAGCCCCAGCATTTT
clone_size: NA; v_call: TRBV7-9; d_call: NA; j_call: TRBJ2-1; cdr3_aa: CSSSWDTSYNEQFF; cdr3_nt: TGTTCCAGCAGCTGGGACACCTCCTACAATGAGCAGTTCTTC
clone_size: few; v_call: TRBV5-4; d_call: NA; j_call: TRBJ1-2; cdr3_aa: CASSLRDNPGGYTF; cdr3_nt: TGTGCCAGCAGCTTGAGGGACAACCCGGGTGGCTACACCTTC
clone_size: NA; v_call: TRBV5-5; d_call: TRBD2; j_call: TRBJ2-7; cdr3_aa: CASSLVAGESYEQYF; cdr3_nt: TGTGCCAGCAGCTTGGTTGCGGGGGAGTCCTACGAGCAGTACTTC
clone_size: NA; v_call: TRBV27; d_call: NA; j_call: TRBJ1-1; cdr3_aa: CASRIDRLGTEAFF; cdr3_nt: TGTGCCAGCAGGATAGACAGGTTGGGCACTGAAGCTTTCTTT
clone_size: NA; v_call: TRBV29-1; d_call: TRBD1; j_call: TRBJ1-1; cdr3_aa: CSARDRGTEAFF; cdr3_nt: TGCAGCGCTCGGGACAGGGGGACTGAAGCTTTCTTT
clone_size: NA; v_call: TRBV5-1; d_call: TRBD1; j_call: TRBJ1-1; cdr3_aa: CASSSGQGGHSEAFF; cdr3_nt: TGCGCCAGCAGCTCCGGACAGGGGGGCCACTCTGAAGCTTTCTTT
clone_size: NA; v_call: TRBV29-1; d_call: NA; j_call: TRBJ2-1; cdr3_aa: CSGSHNEQFF; cdr3_nt: TGCAGCGGAAGCCACAATGAGCAGTTCTTC
clone_size: once; v_call: TRBV18; d_call: TRBD1; j_call: TRBJ1-1; cdr3_aa: CASSMRTGPKGGTEAFF; cdr3_nt: TGTGCCAGCTCCATGAGGACAGGTCCCAAGGGGGGCACTGAAGCTTTCTTT
clone_size: NA; v_call: TRBV4-1; d_call: NA; j_call: TRBJ1-3; cdr3_aa: CASSLTRGGVGNTIYF; cdr3_nt: TGCGCCAGCTCCCTAACCCGGGGGGGGGTTGGAAACACCATATATTTT
clone_size: NA; v_call: TRBV6-1; d_call: TRBD2; j_call: TRBJ2-5; cdr3_aa: CASSARWTSGGAGETQYF; cdr3_nt: TGTGCCAGCAGTGCACGGTGGACTAGCGGGGGGGCCGGAGAGACCCAGTACTTC
clone_size: few; v_call: TRBV19; d_call: NA; j_call: TRBJ2-4; cdr3_aa: CATSSGIAKNIQYF; cdr3_nt: TGTGCCACCTCTTCCGGGATAGCCAAAAACATTCAGTACTTC
clone_size: NA; v_call: TRBV15; d_call: NA; j_call: TRBJ1-5; cdr3_aa: CATSRGPRPQHF; cdr3_nt: TGTGCCACCAGCAGAGGCCCCAGGCCCCAGCATTTT
clone_size: NA; v_call: TRBV29-1; d_call: NA; j_call: TRBJ2-2; cdr3_aa: CSVVRDNTGELFF; cdr3_nt: TGCAGCGTTGTCAGGGATAACACCGGGGAGCTGTTTTTT
clone_size: NA; v_call: TRBV29-1; d_call: NA; j_call: TRBJ1-2; cdr3_aa: CSVDGEGAYGYTF; cdr3_nt: TGCAGCGTTGACGGGGAGGGAGCCTATGGCTACACCTTC
clone_size: NA; v_call: TRBV7-9; d_call: NA; j_call: TRBJ1-3; cdr3_aa: CASSTREGPYSGNTIYF; cdr3_nt: TGTGCCAGCAGCACTCGGGAGGGGCCCTACTCTGGAAACACCATATATTTT
clone_size: once; v_call: TRBV30; d_call: NA; j_call: TRBJ1-6; cdr3_aa: CAWSGRGIDSPLHF; cdr3_nt: TGTGCCTGGAGTGGAAGGGGGATTGATTCACCCCTCCACTTT
clone_size: NA; v_call: TRBV4-3; d_call: NA; j_call: TRBJ1-2; cdr3_aa: CASSQEGAGGYTF; cdr3_nt: TGCGCCAGCAGCCAAGAGGGGGCAGGTGGCTACACCTTC
clone_size: NA; v_call: TRBV12-5; d_call: NA; j_call: TRBJ2-1; cdr3_aa: CASGLVHKDSPLQFF; cdr3_nt: TGTGCTAGTGGTTTGGTCCACAAAGACAGCCCCCTGCAGTTCTTC